This is a list of T cell receptor beta chains from one sample in a study of blood T cell repertoires in COVID-19. Method: immunoSEQ multiplex PCR; TCRdb's copy keeps in-frame clones and lacks some. The table lists roughly 150,000 clones, more than 85% of them singletons. Specimen: peripheral blood. The receptors originated from an older woman with COVID-19, enrolled during active disease. CDR3s leave out the opening cysteine and the closing phenylalanine or tryptophan.

J,V,length,CDR3
TRBJ2-2,TRBV4-1,14,ASSQEGRAILGELF
TRBJ1-3,TRBV10-3,11,AILADSGNTIY
TRBJ1-6,TRBV6-5,12,ASFGGRSYSPLH
TRBJ2-1,TRBV9,14,ASSVNRVAGYNEQF
TRBJ1-2,TRBV10-3,12,AIRSWGLHYGYT
TRBJ1-3,TRBV20-1,9,SGQSGNTIY
TRBJ1-1,TRBV19,10,ASKDWNTEAF
TRBJ1-2,TRBV10-3,11,AIGSLQGYGYT
TRBJ2-1,TRBV12-3/TRBV12-4,11,ASSWGRGDEQF
TRBJ1-1,TRBV20-1,9,SAPDRTEAF
TRBJ1-5,TRBV2,13,ASSEDRRSNQPQH
TRBJ1-1,TRBV7-2,11,ASSTWQAIFAF
TRBJ1-1,TRBV19,14,ASSNGQAQDDTEAF
TRBJ1-2,TRBV14,12,ASSQLTGEGGYT
TRBJ1-6,TRBV5-6,12,ASSLRSYNSPLH
TRBJ2-7,TRBV7-9,12,ASSLPTGFSEQY
TRBJ2-5,TRBV6-6,13,ASSYGQGVQETQY
TRBJ1-5,TRBV5-8,10,ASSLRGQPQH
TRBJ1-2,TRBV19,11,ASRADRDSGYT
TRBJ2-7,TRBV7-8,12,ASSLATGNGEQY
TRBJ2-5,TRBV6-2/TRBV6-3,15,ASSYSRTSGGGETQY
TRBJ2-3,TRBV15,16,ATSRKAVEGLAADTQY
TRBJ1-1,TRBV19,11,ASSSTGDTEAF
TRBJ2-6,TRBV5-1,13,ASSLQGPGANVLT
TRBJ2-2,TRBV5-4,13,ASSPPQGNGGELF
TRBJ1-1,TRBV5-6,14,ASSLQPIRGLAEAF
TRBJ1-3,TRBV19,12,ASSIRRGQNTIY
TRBJ2-2,TRBV10-3,15,AISDGGTGRFTGELF
TRBJ1-5,TRBV6-5,12,ASRETGRNQPQH